This T cell receptor (beta chain) came from a study of T cell changes during pregnancy in multiple sclerosis. Measured with immunoSEQ multiplex PCR; TCRdb has only the in-frame clones, and not every one. The data hold about 65,000 clones, with 80% to 95% observed a single time. Per the germline V gene, CDR1 is SGHTA and CDR2 is FQGNSA. This CDR3 comprises 15 residues. Note on this clone: At one end the junction does not follow the germline gene, possibly because of a read error.

The origin of this receptor is a female donor in good health, enrolled as a control in a pregnancy study. The sequencing used CD8+ T cells from peripheral blood mononuclear cells, collected in the third trimester of pregnancy. The V and J genes are TRBV7-2 and TRBJ1-2; TRBD1 aligns across 10 bases. Here the CDR3 DNA reads TGCGCCAGCAGCGCCTCCGGGACAGGGGTAGGTGGCTACACCTTC. This sequence encodes CASSASGTGVGGYTF. Full variable domain (outside the CDR3, taken from reference TRBV7-2 and TRBJ1-2): GAGVSQSPSNKVTEKGKDVELRCDPISGHTALYWYRQSLGQGLEFLIYFQGNSAPDKSGLPSDRFSAERTGGSVSTLTIQRTQQEDSAVYLCASSASGTGVGGYTFGSGTRLTVV.